One and the same sample provided the 29 T cell receptor beta chains below, sequenced in a study of Graves' ophthalmopathy and Graves' hyperthyroidism. RNA transcripts were the template, and TCR beta CDR3 regions were amplified from them. HTBI primers primed a first-round RT-PCR, and a second-round multiplex PCR followed. TCRdb ran MiXCR on the multiplex PCR reads and lists one entry per CDR3 protein. The sample shows 660,000 or so distinct CDR3 sequences, about two fifths of them seen only once. Sequencing was performed on peripheral blood. These receptors all stem from an adult man with Graves' ophthalmopathy.

In this sample, this clonotype turned up many times. The germline gene is not matched at one end of the junction; a read error may be the cause. The rearrangement uses TRBV10-3 and TRBJ1-2; no clear D. Germline lookup yields CDR1 ENHRY and CDR2 SYGVKD. The CDR3 is 15 amino acids. CDR3 loop: CASSQKRETNYGYTF. CDR3 DNA sequence: TGTGCCAGCAGTCAAAAGAGGGAGACTAACTATGGCTACACCTTC.

The rearrangement links TRBV4-1 to TRBJ1-1; no reliable D call. Germline V gene sequence: CDR1 MGHRA, CDR2 YSYEKL. The CDR3 is 13 residues long. V lost 0 bases and J 8 bases, leaving 10 bases between the germline ends. The CDR3 region is CASSQDPGYEAFF. The CDR3 bases are TGCGCCAGCAGCCAAGATCCGGGGTACGAAGCTTTCTTT.

The rearrangement links TRBV20-1 to TRBJ2-2; 10 bases map to TRBD2. The CDR3 totals 19 residues. The V gene end was trimmed by 5 bases and the J gene end by 6 bases; junction bases not matched to a gene: 21. Germline CDR1 reads DFQATT; CDR2 reads SNEGSKA (reference sequence). CDR3 sequence (DNA): TGCAGTGCTTCGGCAGGGGCTTCTAGCGGGAGAGTCAGGGCCGGGGAGCTGTTTTTT. It codes for CSASAGASSGRVRAGELFF.

This clonotype has at least ten counts. The chain employs TRBV6-1 and TRBJ2-5; TRBD2 matches 10 bases. The germline V gene encodes CDR1 MNHNS and CDR2 SASEGT. After removal of 3 bases from V and 6 bases from J, the junction contained 10 bases not matched to a gene. The CDR3 is 16 residues long. CDR3 in DNA: TGTGCCAGCAGTGATGCACCGGGACTAGCGTCCAAGACCCAGTACTTC. Translated: CASSDAPGLASKTQYF.

The CDR3 protein is CASSQESGNRPGNTIYF. DNA for the CDR3: TGCGCCAGCAGCCAAGAGTCCGGGAATCGGCCTGGAAACACCATATATTTT. The chain combines TRBV4-1 with TRBJ1-3; the D is unclear. Germline V gene data show CDR1 as MGHRA and CDR2 as YSYEKL. The CDR3 has 17 residues. Trimming removed 0 bases from V and 2 bases from J, with 14 bases in between.

This clonotype was seen repeatedly, ten times or more. The chain recombines TRBV25-1 with TRBJ1-4; D is ambiguous. The V end was cut by 6 bases, the J end by 8 bases, with 4 bases between. Germline V gene lookup returns CDR1 MGHDK and CDR2 SYGVNS. This CDR3 contains 10 residues. CDR3 loop: CASRKEKLFF. CDR3 in DNA: TGTGCCAGCAGGAAGGAAAAACTGTTTTTT.

The chain couples TRBV29-1 to TRBJ1-4; D may be TRBD1 (6 bases). CDR3 length equals 15 residues. Trimming removed 5 bases at V and 4 bases at J, with 17 bases between. Germline CDR1 SQVTM, CDR2 ANQGSEA. CDR3 in amino acids: CSVRYSGGRNEKLFF. In DNA, the CDR3 is TGCAGCGTTAGATACTCGGGGGGGCGTAATGAAAAACTGTTTTTT.

The chain employs TRBV5-6 and TRBJ2-6, with TRBD1 identical over 7 bases. The CDR3 has 16 residues. The V and J ends lost 4 bases and 4 bases, in that order; junction bases with no gene match: 8. Per the germline V gene, CDR1 is SGHDT and CDR2 is YYEEEE. The CDR3 nucleotides read TGTGCCAGCAGCCCATCCGACAGGGTCGGGGCCAACGTCCTGACTTTC. Encoded protein: CASSPSDRVGANVLTF.

V gene TRBV7-9 combines with J gene TRBJ2-7; unclear D gene. The DNA end favors TRBJ2-1, so the J call may be wrong. Germline V gene data show CDR1 as SEHNR and CDR2 as FQNEAQ (reference sequence). This CDR3 has 12 amino acids. CDR3 DNA: TGTGCCAGCAGCTTAGGCGATCATGAGCAGTTCTTC. Its protein product is CASSLGDHEQFF.

Many counts were recorded for this clonotype. This chain links TRBV5-1 with TRBJ1-4; D is unclear. V was trimmed by 4 bases and J by 8 bases, leaving 18 bases between them. Germline V CDR1 and CDR2: SGHRS, YFSETQ. The length of the CDR3 is 15 residues. CDR3 residues: CASSPSTTLGEKLFF. CDR3 coding DNA: TGCGCCAGCAGCCCCTCCACGACACTCGGGGAAAAACTGTTTTTT.

The CDR3, as DNA: TGTGCCATCAGTGACCGCCTTGGACCAGTTCGGGGTTCTGGGGCCAACGTCCTGACTTTC. Translating it yields CAISDRLGPVRGSGANVLTF. V gene TRBV10-3 combines with J gene TRBJ2-6; a weak D match, TRBD2 (5 bases). Trimming removed 3 bases from V and 1 base from J, with 22 bases in between. Looked up from germline, CDR1 is ENHRY and CDR2 is SYGVKD. The CDR3 length is 20 residues.

The sample holds a few counts of this clonotype. The rearrangement uses TRBV7-9 and TRBJ2-7, with TRBD2 matching over 12 bases. V shed 5 bases, J shed 4 bases, and the junction held 9 bases outside the gene matches. CDR1 is SEHNR, CDR2 FQNEAQ, per germline (reference sequence). The length of the CDR3 is 16 residues. The CDR3 coding sequence is TGTGCCAGCAGCGGAGCTACTAGCGGGGGGTCTTACGAGCAGTACTTC. Translating it yields CASSGATSGGSYEQYF.

This clonotype has ten or more counts. This sequence joins TRBV10-3 and TRBJ1-2; D is unresolved. CDR1 and CDR2 (germline): ENHRY, SYGVKD. The CDR3 totals 13 residues. Trimming left V 3 bases short and J 3 bases short, with 8 bases between. This CDR3 reads CAISEWSDYGYTF. CDR3 nucleotide sequence: TGTGCCATCAGTGAATGGTCAGACTATGGCTACACCTTC.

V gene TRBV10-3 combines with J gene TRBJ1-5; D is ambiguous. Trimming left V 8 bases short and J 13 bases short, with 6 bases between. The CDR3 totals 8 residues. The V gene's germline CDR1 is ENHRY and CDR2 SYGVKD. CDR3 nucleotide sequence: TGTGCCATCGACCCACAGCATTTT. It yields the protein CAIDPQHF.

This clonotype was seen many times. This chain joins TRBV20-1 and TRBJ1-2; D call uncertain. V lost 8 bases and J 8 bases, leaving 6 bases between the germline ends. The CDR3 is 8 amino acids. CDR1 is DFQATT and CDR2 is SNEGSKA in the germline V gene (reference sequence). The DNA for the CDR3 is TGCAGTCCCTGGGGCTACACCTTC. Residues: CSPWGYTF.

This clonotype was observed many times. V and J are TRBV7-8 and TRBJ1-5; possible D gene TRBD1, 6 bases. Germline CDR1 is SGHVS and CDR2 is FQNEAQ. The CDR3 has 21 amino acids. V dropped 1 base and J dropped 3 bases, with 28 bases sitting between them. The CDR3 region is CASSLGSYRGRGRTPNQPQHF. The DNA of the CDR3 is TGTGCCAGCAGCTTAGGGAGCTACCGTGGCAGGGGAAGGACTCCCAATCAGCCCCAGCATTTT.

Points on this clonotype: The CDR3 carries no conserved terminal phenylalanine or tryptophan, so it likely arises from a read error. The DNA is omitted, as the CDR3 cannot be located on it reliably, and the CDR3 follows TCRdb's listing. The chain carries TRBV15 and TRBJ2-5; the DNA was not compared with TRBD2, the D call given in the table. Ends included, the CDR3 has 17 residues. CDR1 and CDR2 (germline): LNHNV, YYDKDF (reference sequence). The CDR3 spells CATSSGIPGRGGYTFDS.

J is TRBJ1-5 and V is TRBV29-1; D is perhaps TRBD1 (5 bases). The CDR3 runs to 13 residues. CDR1 is SQVTM and CDR2 is ANQGSEA in the germline V gene. V was trimmed by 5 bases and J by 0 bases, leaving 8 bases between them. CDR3 nucleotides: TGCAGCGTTAGGGGAGGTAGCAATCAGCCCCAGCATTTT. Protein product: CSVRGGSNQPQHF. Full variable domain (rest looked up from reference TRBV29-1 and TRBJ1-5): SAVISQKPSRDICQRGTSLTIQCQVDSQVTMMFWYRQQPGQSLTLIATANQGSEATYESGFVIDKFPISRPNLTFSTLTVSNMSPEDSSIYLCSVRGGSNQPQHFGDGTRLSIL.

This clonotype turned up a few times. The chain couples TRBV9 to TRBJ2-2; 9 positions match TRBD2. Germline CDR1 SGDLS, CDR2 YYNGEE. The V segment lost 4 bases and the J segment 7 bases; nucleotides outside the gene matches: 8. The CDR3 is made up of 15 amino acids. The CDR3 sequence: CASSYSGSGIGELFF. CDR3 coding DNA: TGTGCCAGCAGCTATAGCGGGAGTGGAATCGGGGAGCTGTTTTTT.

This clonotype has at least ten counts. The chain has TRBV7-9 and TRBJ2-7, with TRBD1 identical over 9 bases. V lost 5 bases to trimming and J lost 3 bases; unmatched junction nucleotides: 5. This CDR3 comprises 14 residues. CDR1 is SEHNR and CDR2 is FQNEAQ in the germline V gene (reference sequence). DNA of the CDR3: TGTGCCAGCAGCGGCTGGACAGGGGACTACGAGCAGTACTTC. Its translation is CASSGWTGDYEQYF.

This clonotype was counted many times. The V and J genes are TRBV12-3 or TRBV12-4 and TRBJ1-5; 10 nucleotides line up with TRBD1. J gave up 7 bases and V 6 bases, and 9 bases lay outside the gene matches. The CDR3 spans 15 residues. This CDR3 is CASSAGTGAGQPQHF. DNA for the CDR3: TGTGCCAGCAGCGCCGGGACAGGGGCCGGACAGCCCCAGCATTTT.

As concerns this clonotype: Being one base from a much bigger clone, this may be a read error. The chain is built from TRBV20-1 and TRBJ2-5; no reliable D call. There are 16 residues in the CDR3. CDR1 DFQATT and CDR2 SNEGSKA come from the germline V gene (reference sequence). CDR3: CSARDNPIRVQEAQYF. CDR3 DNA sequence: TGCAGTGCTAGAGATAATCCTATAAGGGTCCAAGAGGCCCAGTACTTC.

This clonotype qualifies as medium-sized (0.01 to 0.1%). The V gene is TRBV2, the J gene TRBJ2-6; D is unresolved. The V end lost 6 bases, the J end lost 1 base, and 4 bases lay between the germline ends. Germline CDR1 SNHLY, CDR2 FYNNEI. This CDR3 spans 13 amino acids. The CDR3 protein is CASRPSGANVLTF. CDR3 DNA sequence: TGTGCCAGCAGGCCATCTGGGGCCAACGTCCTGACTTTC.

This clonotype was observed at least ten times. The J gene is TRBJ2-7, the V gene TRBV20-1; 10 bases agree with TRBD2. CDR3 length: 12 amino acids. Germline CDR1 reads DFQATT; CDR2 reads SNEGSKA (reference sequence). Losses at the gene ends were 5 bases for V and 6 bases for J; bases not matched to a gene: 4. CDR3 sequence: CSAPSSGSEQYF. CDR3 sequence (DNA): TGCAGTGCTCCTTCTAGCGGGAGCGAGCAGTACTTC.

This clonotype was seen many times. This rearrangement joins TRBV7-9 to TRBJ2-7; tentatively, D is TRBD1 (6 bases). V was clipped by 3 bases and J by 4 bases, with 7 bases between them. CDR1 and CDR2 (germline): SEHNR, FQNEAQ (reference sequence). The CDR3 covers 12 residues. The CDR3 spells CASSFQGYEQYF. The CDR3 nucleotides read TGTGCCAGCAGCTTTCAGGGGTACGAGCAGTACTTC.

This clonotype was counted ten times or more. The chain combines TRBV20-1 with TRBJ2-7, with D hard to call. This CDR3 spans 15 amino acids. Germline lookup yields CDR1 DFQATT and CDR2 SNEGSKA (reference sequence). V was clipped by 0 bases and J by 3 bases, with 15 bases between them. CDR3 loop: CSARDPGGSSYEQYF. CDR3 coding DNA: TGCAGTGCTAGAGATCCGGGCGGATCTAGCTACGAGCAGTACTTC.

This clonotype was seen at least ten times. The genes are TRBV20-1 and TRBJ1-2, with D unresolved. This CDR3 is built from 13 residues. V was shortened by 3 bases and J by 2 bases, with 10 bases between the two germline ends. Germline V gives CDR1 DFQATT, CDR2 SNEGSKA (reference sequence). The CDR3 bases are TGCAGTGCTAGGTTACAGACCAACTATGGCTACACCTTC. This encodes CSARLQTNYGYTF.

The table lists this clonotype with many counts. The CDR3 region has the DNA TGCAGTGCTCCACGACAGGAACCGAACACTGAAGCTTTCTTT. Amino acids: CSAPRQEPNTEAFF. The chain uses TRBV20-1 and TRBJ1-1; a possible D gene is TRBD1 (6 bases). This CDR3 region has 14 residues. The V gene lost 5 bases and the J gene lost 1 base, with 14 bases spanning the gap. CDR1 DFQATT and CDR2 SNEGSKA come from the germline V gene (reference sequence).

V gene TRBV10-3 combines with J gene TRBJ2-7; D is unclear. Per germline, CDR1 ENHRY and CDR2 SYGVKD. V lost 6 bases and J lost 5, with 11 bases in between. The CDR3 sequence is 12 residues long. The CDR3 nucleotides are TGTGCCATCAGAGGTACACCGGACGAGCAGTACTTC. Encoded protein: CAIRGTPDEQYF.